The 19 T cell receptor beta chains given below trace back to one sample, sequenced in a study of tumor-infiltrating lymphocytes in localized non-small cell lung cancer. Profiling relied on immunoSEQ multiplex PCR, and the TCRdb table lists in-frame clones only, not all of them. The data contain over 14,000 clones, roughly 76% of them singletons. Sequenced input: lung tumor tissue. The receptors shown here come from a human donor with non-small cell lung cancer.

V and J are TRBV30 and TRBJ1-2; 10 bases are shared with TRBD1. CDR3 length equals 12 residues. V lost 7 bases, J lost 9 bases, and 8 bases stayed unmatched. CDR1 and CDR2 from the germline V gene are GTSNPN and SVGIG (reference sequence). The CDR3 nucleotides are TGTGCCTCCAACCGGGACAGGGGTAGCTACACCTTC. It codes for CASNRDRGSYTF.

The rearrangement joins TRBV7-9 to TRBJ1-2; TRBD1 aligns across 9 bases. V lost 3 bases, J lost 6 bases, and 5 bases stayed unmatched. Per the germline V gene, CDR1 is SEHNR and CDR2 is FQNEAQ (reference sequence). The CDR3 is made up of 14 amino acids. CDR3 sequence (DNA): TGTGCCAGCAGCTTCACTGACAGGGGGAATGGCTACACCTTC. Translated: CASSFTDRGNGYTF.

The rearrangement uses TRBV29-1 and TRBJ1-1; 8 positions agree with TRBD1. J was trimmed by 5 bases and V by 7 bases; bases with no gene match: 9. The CDR3 totals 13 residues. Per germline, CDR1 SQVTM and CDR2 ANQGSEA. The DNA of the CDR3 is TGCAGCGCAGGACAGGGTTTAGGTACTGAAGCTTTCTTT. Translation gives CSAGQGLGTEAFF. The entire variable domain, with the rest obtained from reference TRBV29-1 and TRBJ1-1, is as follows: SAVISQKPSRDICQRGTSLTIQCQVDSQVTMMFWYRQQPGQSLTLIATANQGSEATYESGFVIDKFPISRPNLTFSTLTVSNMSPEDSSIYLCSAGQGLGTEAFFGQGTRLTVV.

The chain combines TRBV11-2 with TRBJ1-1; 9 positions agree with TRBD1. The CDR3 is 15 residues long. Germline loops: CDR1 SGHAT, CDR2 FQNNGV. The trim removed 5 bases at V and 5 bases at J, leaving 9 bases unmatched. The CDR3 protein is CASSHNRGHRTEAFF. The DNA of the CDR3 is TGTGCCAGCAGCCACAACAGGGGGCATCGAACTGAAGCTTTCTTT.

The chain links TRBV19 to TRBJ2-2, with a tentative D call TRBD1 (6 bases). Germline V lookup: CDR1 LNHDA, CDR2 SQIVND (reference sequence). This CDR3 is built from 13 residues. V was clipped by 10 bases and J by 3 bases, with 12 bases between them. The chain's CDR3 is CATGTRDTGELFF. The CDR3 region has the DNA TGTGCCACCGGGACAAGGGACACCGGGGAGCTGTTTTTT. Full variable domain (outside the CDR3, taken from reference TRBV19 and TRBJ2-2): DGGITQSPKYLFRKEGQNVTLSCEQNLNHDAMYWYRQDPGQGLRLIYYSQIVNDFQKGDIAEGYSVSREKKESFPLTVTSAQKNPTAFYLCATGTRDTGELFFGEGSRLTVL.

This sequence joins TRBV7-2 and TRBJ1-5; 7 bases are a match to TRBD1. Germline trimming cut 5 bases from V and 2 bases from J; bases unmatched to any gene: 3. CDR1 is SGHTA, CDR2 FQGNSA, per germline. This CDR3 is 14 amino acids long. CDR3 nucleotides: TGTGCCAGCAGCACCACAGGGGGCAATCAGCCCCAGCATTTT. Translated, it gives CASSTTGGNQPQHF.

This chain's CDR3 is CASSEESASGSMGTDTQYF. The CDR3 DNA reads as TGCGCCAGCAGTGAAGAGTCGGCTAGCGGGAGCATGGGGACAGATACGCAGTATTTT. V and J are TRBV4-1 and TRBJ2-3; 10 bases line up with TRBD2. The CDR3 spans 19 residues. Germline trimming cut 6 bases from V and 3 bases from J; bases unmatched to any gene: 18. The germline V gene has CDR1 MGHRA and CDR2 YSYEKL.

The V gene is TRBV5-6, the J gene TRBJ2-2; D ambiguous. The CDR3 is 14 amino acids. In germline, CDR1 is SGHDT, CDR2 YYEEEE. V was pared by 0 bases and J by 5 bases, with 8 bases between. This CDR3 is CASSLARQTGELFF. The CDR3 region has the DNA TGTGCCAGCAGCTTGGCCCGGCAGACCGGGGAGCTGTTTTTT.

The rearrangement joins TRBV7-9 to TRBJ1-6; TRBD1 matches at 9 bases. Germline lookup yields CDR1 SEHNR and CDR2 FQNEAQ (reference sequence). There are 14 residues in the CDR3. V lost 5 bases to trimming and J lost 9 bases; unmatched junction nucleotides: 5. DNA of the CDR3: TGTGCCAGCAGCCCGGGACAGGGAGGTTCACCCCTCCACTTT. Its protein product is CASSPGQGGSPLHF.

The chain links TRBV7-2 to TRBJ2-1, with TRBD1 matching over 11 bases. V was pared by 0 bases and J by 9 bases, with 4 bases of the junction left unmatched. This CDR3 is built from 15 residues. CDR1 is SGHTA and CDR2 is FQGNSA in the germline V gene. In DNA, the CDR3 is TGTGCCAGCAGCTTAGCGGGACAGGGGGTCAGTGAGCAGTTCTTC. The encoded protein is CASSLAGQGVSEQFF.

The V gene is TRBV6-1, the J gene TRBJ2-7, with 7 positions matching TRBD2. This CDR3 contains 14 residues. CDR1 MNHNS and CDR2 SASEGT come from the germline V gene. The V segment lost 1 base and the J segment 5 bases; nucleotides outside the gene matches: 5. The CDR3 spells CASSEGEGSHEQYF. The CDR3 nucleotides read TGTGCCAGCAGTGAAGGGGAGGGTTCCCACGAGCAGTACTTC.

Comments on this clone: This same CDR3 is encoded by further DNA sequences in the sample. CDR3 in amino acids: CASSQTGNTEAFF. The CDR3 nucleotides are TGCGCCAGCAGCCAAACAGGTAACACTGAAGCTTTCTTT. The rearrangement joins TRBV4-3 to TRBJ1-1; possible D gene TRBD1, 5 bases. Trimming took off 2 bases at V and 2 bases at J, with 6 bases between the two ends. The germline V gene encodes CDR1 LGHNA and CDR2 YSLEER. The CDR3 loop spans 13 amino acids.

The gene calls are TRBV14 and TRBJ1-3; 8 bases agree with TRBD1. The ends lost 1 base at V and 4 bases at J; junction bases unmatched: 3. Germline loops: CDR1 SGHDN, CDR2 FVKESK. The CDR3 is 15 residues long. In DNA form, the CDR3 reads TGTGCCAGCAGCCAAGGACGACAGGGGGGAAACACCATATATTTT. It encodes CASSQGRQGGNTIYF.

The chain joins TRBV5-1 to TRBJ2-7, with D perhaps matching TRBD2 (6 bases). This CDR3 is 15 amino acids long. The germline CDR1 and CDR2 sequences are SGHRS and YFSETQ. V lost 0 bases and J 2 bases, leaving 12 bases between the germline ends. The CDR3 here is CASSLGVSGTYEQYF. CDR3 in DNA: TGCGCCAGCAGCTTGGGTGTTAGCGGAACCTACGAGCAGTACTTC.

This chain joins TRBV10-1 and TRBJ1-5; TRBD1 is a possible D gene (5 bases). Between the trimmed V and J ends, which lost 3 bases and 7 bases, there was a span of 13 bases. The germline gives CDR1 WNHNN, CDR2 SYGVQD (reference sequence). The CDR3 length is 14 residues. The CDR3 sequence is CASSDGRDAQPQHF. In nucleotides, the CDR3 is TGCGCCAGCAGTGACGGCAGGGATGCGCAGCCCCAGCATTTT.

The genes are TRBV7-7 and TRBJ2-5; 8 positions match TRBD1. The CDR3 spans 14 residues. Losses at the gene ends were 5 bases for V and 2 bases for J; bases not matched to a gene: 4. The germline V gene has CDR1 SSHAT and CDR2 FNYEAQ (reference sequence). CDR3 loop: CASSPNRGQETQYF. For the CDR3, the DNA is TGTGCCAGCAGCCCAAACAGGGGGCAAGAGACCCAGTACTTC.

V and J are TRBV27 and TRBJ2-2, with 7 positions matching TRBD2. The CDR3 sequence is 13 residues long. Trimming took 1 base from V and 14 from J; bases not matched to a gene: 7. The germline CDR1 and CDR2 sequences are MNHEY and SMNVEV (reference sequence). DNA for the CDR3: TGTGCCAGCAGTTTATTGTTGCGGGGGAAACTGTTTTTT. Protein product: CASSLLLRGKLFF.

This chain connects TRBV6-6 to TRBJ1-2; 7 bases match TRBD1. The germline CDR1 and CDR2 sequences are MNHNY and SVGAGI (reference sequence). V gave up 5 bases and J gave up 7 bases; unmatched junction bases: 13. The CDR3 is 15 amino acids. In nucleotides, the CDR3 is TGTGCCAGCAGTGATAAAACGCGGACAGGCTCTGGCTACACCTTC. Translating it yields CASSDKTRTGSGYTF.

CDR3 sequence: CASSSLGGGRRYF. CDR3 in DNA: TGTGCCAGCAGCTCCCTAGGCGGGGGGCGCAGGTACTTC. The chain has TRBV7-9 and TRBJ2-5, with 8 bases that match TRBD2. Per the germline V gene, CDR1 is SEHNR and CDR2 is FQNEAQ (reference sequence). CDR3 length equals 13 residues. Trimming took 4 bases from V and 13 from J; bases not matched to a gene: 11.